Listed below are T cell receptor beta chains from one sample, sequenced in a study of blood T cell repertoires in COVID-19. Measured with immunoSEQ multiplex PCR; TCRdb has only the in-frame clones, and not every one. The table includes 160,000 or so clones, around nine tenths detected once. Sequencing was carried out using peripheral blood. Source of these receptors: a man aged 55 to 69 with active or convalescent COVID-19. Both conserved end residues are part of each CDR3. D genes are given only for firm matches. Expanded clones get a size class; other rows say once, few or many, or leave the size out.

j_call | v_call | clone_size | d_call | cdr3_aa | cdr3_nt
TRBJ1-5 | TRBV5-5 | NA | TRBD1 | CASSQDRRNQPQHF | TGTGCCAGCAGCCAGGACAGGCGGAATCAGCCCCAGCATTTT
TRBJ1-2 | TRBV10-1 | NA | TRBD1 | CASSPGQDFGYTF | TGCGCCAGCAGCCCCGGACAGGACTTTGGCTACACCTTC
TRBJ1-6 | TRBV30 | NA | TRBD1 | CAWSVRGQGSRALHF | TGTGCCTGGAGTGTACGGGGACAGGGCTCTCGGGCCCTCCACTTT
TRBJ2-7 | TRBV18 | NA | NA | CASSPSPGRSYEQYF | TGTGCCAGCTCACCCAGCCCGGGGAGATCCTACGAGCAGTACTTC
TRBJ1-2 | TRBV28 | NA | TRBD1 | CASRSIGTEYGYTF | TGTGCCAGCAGGTCTATCGGGACAGAATATGGCTACACCTTC
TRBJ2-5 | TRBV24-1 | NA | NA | CATSDTQGGRQETQYF | TGTGCCACCAGTGACACACAAGGGGGACGACAAGAGACCCAGTACTTC
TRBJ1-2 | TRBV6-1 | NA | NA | CASSEWIQGPYGYTF | TGTGCCAGCAGTGAATGGATCCAGGGTCCCTATGGCTACACCTTC
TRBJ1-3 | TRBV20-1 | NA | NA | CSASKGDLSGNTIYF | TGCAGTGCTAGTAAGGGGGACCTCTCTGGAAACACCATATATTTT
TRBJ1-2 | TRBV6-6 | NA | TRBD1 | CASSQDRGQDYGYTF | TGTGCCAGCAGTCAAGACAGGGGGCAAGACTATGGCTACACCTTC
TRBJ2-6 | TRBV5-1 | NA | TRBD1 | CASSLETGGGGANVLTF | TGCGCCAGCAGCTTGGAGACAGGGGGTGGAGGGGCCAACGTCCTGACTTTC
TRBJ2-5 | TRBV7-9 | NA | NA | CASSLAGAGVETQYF | TGTGCCAGCAGCTTAGCGGGAGCGGGCGTAGAGACCCAGTACTTC
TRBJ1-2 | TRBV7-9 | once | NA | CASSFRRANYGYTF | TGTGCCAGCAGCTTTCGCAGGGCCAACTATGGCTACACCTTC
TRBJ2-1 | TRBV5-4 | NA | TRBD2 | CASSLASGGRGTYNEQFF | TGTGCCAGCAGCTTGGCGTCGGGGGGGAGAGGCACCTACAATGAGCAGTTCTTC
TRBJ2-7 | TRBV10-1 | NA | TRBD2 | CASSESTSGLSYEQYF | TGCGCCAGCAGTGAGTCGACTAGCGGGCTCTCCTACGAGCAGTACTTC
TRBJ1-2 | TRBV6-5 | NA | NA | CASSYSEAYGYTF | TGTGCCAGCAGTTACTCAGAGGCCTATGGCTACACCTTC
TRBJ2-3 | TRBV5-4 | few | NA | CASSPREPDTQYF | TGTGCCAGCAGCCCCAGGGAACCAGATACGCAGTATTTT
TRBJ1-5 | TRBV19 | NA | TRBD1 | CASRAGQDNQPQHF | TGTGCCAGTAGAGCCGGACAGGACAATCAGCCCCAGCATTTT